This T cell receptor (beta chain) was retrieved from a study of blood T cell repertoires in COVID-19. Study background: COVID-19 samples collected from the United States, Italy and Spain covered acute and convalescent phases.

Data came from immunoSEQ multiplex PCR; TCRdb stores just in-frame clones and leaves some out. The sample gives 130,000 to 150,000 clones, 65% to 80% of which show up once; roughly 4.5% is in the top ten. Trimming took off 4 bases at V and 3 bases at J, with 13 bases between the two ends. The CDR3 sequence is 14 residues long. In germline, CDR1 is SGHNT, CDR2 YYREEE (reference sequence). The origin of this receptor is a man aged 55 to 70 with acute or convalescent COVID-19. Sample: peripheral blood. V is TRBV5-4 and J is TRBJ1-1, with a weak D call TRBD1 (5 bases). This CDR3 is CASSPRLGDTEAFF. The CDR3 coding sequence is TGTGCCAGCAGCCCTCGTTTAGGGGACACTGAAGCTTTCTTT.